The 27 T cell receptor beta chains presented below share a single source sample, sequenced in a study of control samples from healthy donors and cancer patients. Generated by immunoSEQ multiplex PCR, the TCRdb table keeps only in-frame clones and is missing some. The table shows about 130,000 clones, with roughly 94% occurring only once. The sequencing sample was made of PBMCs. These receptors were collected from a man in his sixties with colorectal cancer.

In this sample, this clone turned up once. This sequence joins TRBV6-5 and TRBJ1-2; 7 bases align to TRBD1. The CDR3 consists of 15 residues. The germline V gene has CDR1 MNHEY and CDR2 SVGAGI. V lost 7 bases, J lost 1 base, and 9 bases stayed unmatched. The CDR3 region has the DNA TGTGCCAGCAAATTGCAGGGGGTAGATAACTATGGCTACACCTTC. This codes for CASKLQGVDNYGYTF.

This clone showed up just once. The chain links TRBV30 to TRBJ1-5, with 8 bases that match TRBD1. The germline CDR1 and CDR2 sequences are GTSNPN and SVGIG (reference sequence). This CDR3 spans 14 amino acids. V was pared by 2 bases and J by 4 bases, with 4 bases of the junction left unmatched. The CDR3 spells CAWSTGQGNQPQHF. For the CDR3, the DNA is TGTGCCTGGAGTACTGGACAGGGTAATCAGCCCCAGCATTTT.

Here the CDR3 DNA reads TGTGCCAGTAGTTTGTGGACGACAACTAATGAAAAACTGTTTTTT. Protein: CASSLWTTTNEKLFF. The chain couples TRBV19 to TRBJ1-4; D is ambiguous. The CDR3 covers 15 residues. Trimming pared 5 bases from V and 0 bases from J, leaving 10 bases between. Germline lookup yields CDR1 LNHDA and CDR2 SQIVND (reference sequence).

V usage is TRBV7-2 and J usage is TRBJ2-1, with a weak D call TRBD2 (5 bases). This CDR3 is built from 14 residues. V lost 5 bases and J 7 bases, leaving 15 bases between the germline ends. Germline assignment: CDR1 SGHTA and CDR2 FQGNSA. For the CDR3, the DNA is TGTGCCAGCAGCCCCCCCCCGGGGTCGAATGAGCAGTTCTTC. The encoded protein is CASSPPPGSNEQFF.

The chain couples TRBV6-2 or TRBV6-3 to TRBJ1-2; D gene ambiguous. Germline values: CDR1 MNHEY, CDR2 SVGEGT. Trimming took 2 bases from V and 7 from J, leaving 11 bases between them. The CDR3 has 13 amino acids. Written as DNA, the CDR3 is TGTGCCAGCAGTTACACCTCGGGCGGTGGCTACACCTTC. Protein: CASSYTSGGGYTF.

The rearrangement links TRBV6-5 to TRBJ1-2; possible D gene TRBD1, 5 bases. The CDR3 is made up of 14 amino acids. The ends were cut back, 9 bases at V and 4 bases at J, with 18 bases in the middle. CDR1 and CDR2 from the germline V gene are MNHEY and SVGAGI. The CDR3 DNA sequence: TGTGCCAGTGGGGGGTCGACAGCGATCTATGGCTACACCTTC. Translating it yields CASGGSTAIYGYTF.

The gene calls are TRBV11-2 and TRBJ1-1, with D uncertain. This CDR3 spans 14 amino acids. Deletions cut 2 bases from V and 6 bases from J, with 13 bases between. The germline V gene has CDR1 SGHAT and CDR2 FQNNGV. The CDR3 here is CASSLRLGSAEAFF. CDR3 coding DNA: TGTGCCAGCAGCTTAAGATTGGGGTCCGCTGAAGCTTTCTTT.

This rearrangement joins TRBV5-4 to TRBJ2-1, with D tentatively TRBD1 (7 bases). From germline, CDR1 is SGHNT and CDR2 YYREEE (reference sequence). V lost 5 bases and J lost 4, with 19 bases in between. This CDR3 has 16 residues. The CDR3 here is CASSRGGGREYNEQFF. In DNA form, the CDR3 reads TGTGCCAGCAGTAGAGGAGGGGGCCGGGAATACAATGAGCAGTTCTTC.

The rearrangement links TRBV4-3 to TRBJ1-2; 7 positions match TRBD1. Germline-derived CDR1 and CDR2 are LGHNA and YSLEER. This CDR3 has 14 amino acids. Unmatched junction bases numbered 7, after V lost 1 base and J lost 8 bases. This CDR3 is CASSQVGGSQGYTF. The DNA of the CDR3 is TGCGCCAGCAGCCAAGTAGGGGGCTCCCAAGGCTACACCTTC.

This chain uses TRBV6-5 with TRBJ2-5; 11 bases agree with TRBD2. V lost 4 bases to trimming and J lost 0 bases; unmatched junction nucleotides: 1. The CDR3 is 15 amino acids. Germline loops: CDR1 MNHEY, CDR2 SVGAGI. The CDR3 region has the DNA TGTGCCAGCAGTTGGGGACTAGCGGACCAAGAGACCCAGTACTTC. Translating gives CASSWGLADQETQYF.

The gene calls are TRBV10-3 and TRBJ1-2, with TRBD1 matching 8 bases. The CDR3 sequence is 15 residues long. The J segment lost 8 bases and the V segment lost 3 bases, leaving 11 bases of the junction unmatched. Germline assignment: CDR1 ENHRY and CDR2 SYGVKD. This CDR3 is CAISDRGQEGSGYTF. The CDR3 region has the DNA TGTGCCATCAGTGATAGGGGACAGGAGGGGAGCGGCTACACCTTC.

This clone came up once. The CDR3 nucleotides are TGTGCCAGCAGCTCCGGGACGGGGCCTGGAAACACCATATATTTT. Protein: CASSSGTGPGNTIYF. This chain links TRBV13 with TRBJ1-3, with D possibly matching TRBD1 (5 bases). The CDR3 length is 15 residues. The germline V gene has CDR1 PRHDT and CDR2 FYEKMQ (reference sequence). Trimming took off 4 bases at V and 2 bases at J, with 12 bases between the two ends. The full variable domain, in which reference TRBV13 and TRBJ1-3 provide the parts outside the CDR3, is AAGVIQSPRHLIKEKRETATLKCYPIPRHDTVYWYQQGPGQDPQFLISFYEKMQSDKGSIPDRFSAQQFSDYHSELNMSSLELGDSALYFCASSSGTGPGNTIYFGEGSWLTVV.

The V gene is TRBV10-3, the J gene TRBJ1-1; tentative D call: TRBD1 (6 bases). The CDR3 totals 14 residues. Trimming removed 6 bases at V and 5 bases at J, with 16 bases between. Germline loops: CDR1 ENHRY, CDR2 SYGVKD. CDR3 in DNA: TGTGCCATCAGCGAACAGGGCGAGGGGACTGAAGCTTTCTTT. This sequence encodes CAISEQGEGTEAFF.

CDR3 bases: TGTGCCAGCAGCCCTGATCCTAACACTGAAGCTTTCTTT. Its translation: CASSPDPNTEAFF. The gene calls are TRBV3-1 (or the pseudogene TRBV3-2) and TRBJ1-1; D is unresolved. V dropped 4 bases and J dropped 2 bases, with 8 bases sitting between them. CDR3 length: 13 residues. Per germline, CDR1 LGHDT and CDR2 YNNKEL (reference sequence).

The chain employs TRBV6-1 and TRBJ2-7; TRBD1 is a possible D gene (5 bases). CDR3 length equals 14 residues. V dropped 2 bases and J dropped 2 bases, with 10 bases sitting between them. CDR1 MNHNS and CDR2 SASEGT come from the germline V gene. The CDR3 loop reads CASSEIGATYEQYF. In DNA form, the CDR3 reads TGTGCCAGCAGTGAAATTGGGGCAACCTACGAGCAGTACTTC.

The CDR3 region has the DNA TGTGCCAGCAGCTTAGACCGGATATATGGCTACACCTTC. Its translation is CASSLDRIYGYTF. The chain has TRBV7-8 and TRBJ1-2; unclear D gene. This CDR3 is 13 amino acids long. Germline assignment: CDR1 SGHVS and CDR2 FQNEAQ. V was shortened by 1 base and J by 5 bases, with 8 bases between the two germline ends.

The V gene is TRBV5-1, the J gene TRBJ2-5; a weak D match, TRBD1 (6 bases). Trimming shortened V by 7 bases and J by 1 base, and 8 bases separated the two germline ends. This CDR3 spans 12 amino acids. Germline V CDR1 and CDR2: SGHRS, YFSETQ. CDR3 loop: CASRTAQETQYF. In nucleotides, the CDR3 is TGCGCCAGCCGGACAGCCCAAGAGACCCAGTACTTC.

V usage is TRBV5-1 and J usage is TRBJ1-4, with D possibly matching TRBD1 (5 bases). V was trimmed by 0 bases and J by 8 bases, leaving 14 bases between them. Per the germline V gene, CDR1 is SGHRS and CDR2 is YFSETQ. The CDR3 is 15 residues long. Here the CDR3 reads CASSLAGNAGEKLFF. CDR3 sequence (DNA): TGCGCCAGCAGCTTGGCGGGAAACGCAGGGGAAAAACTGTTTTTT.

The gene calls are TRBV18 and TRBJ2-7; TRBD1 agrees at 8 bases. CDR3 length equals 13 residues. V dropped 3 bases and J dropped 3; count of bases not matched to a gene: 1. Germline V gene sequence: CDR1 KGHSH, CDR2 LQKENI. The CDR3 nucleotides read TGTGCCAGCTCACCGGGACAGGTCTACGAGCAGTACTTC. It encodes CASSPGQVYEQYF.

CDR3 coding DNA: TGTGCCAGCTCACCCTGGGACAGGGAATTTTATGGCTACACCTTC. Protein sequence: CASSPWDREFYGYTF. This chain uses TRBV18 with TRBJ1-2; 9 nucleotides agree with TRBD1. The CDR3 is 15 residues long. Germline CDR1 reads KGHSH; CDR2 reads LQKENI. The V segment lost 3 bases and the J segment 5 bases; nucleotides outside the gene matches: 7.

The chain combines TRBV9 with TRBJ1-1; D gene uncertain. Trimming took off 4 bases at V and 2 bases at J, with 9 bases between the two ends. The CDR3 length is 13 residues. CDR1 SGDLS and CDR2 YYNGEE come from the germline V gene. The CDR3 protein is CASSPWRNTEAFF. CDR3 DNA: TGTGCCAGCAGCCCGTGGCGAAACACTGAAGCTTTCTTT. Based on the CDR3 plus reference TRBV9 and TRBJ1-1, the full variable domain is DSGVTQTPKHLITATGQRVTLRCSPRSGDLSVYWYQQSLDQGLQFLIQYYNGEERAKGNILERFSAQQFPDLHSELNLSSLELGDSALYFCASSPWRNTEAFFGQGTRLTVV.

This CDR3 reads CAISESTTTGETQYF. CDR3 DNA: TGTGCCATCAGTGAGTCCACTACAACTGGGGAGACCCAGTACTTC. The chain combines TRBV10-3 with TRBJ2-5; no firm D call. The V end was cut by 0 bases, the J end by 5 bases, with 13 bases between. This CDR3 contains 15 residues. CDR1 and CDR2 (germline): ENHRY, SYGVKD.

J is TRBJ2-1 and V is TRBV11-2; D is unclear. The CDR3 is 16 residues long. V lost 4 bases to trimming and J lost 3 bases, with 16 bases between them. Per the germline V gene, CDR1 is SGHAT and CDR2 is FQNNGV. CDR3 loop: CASSSRFSNFYNEQFF. CDR3 DNA sequence: TGTGCCAGCAGCTCCCGGTTTTCTAACTTCTACAATGAGCAGTTCTTC.

Concerning this clone: Other nucleotide sequences in the sample specify the same CDR3. The chain carries TRBV13 and TRBJ1-1, with no clear D. V lost 1 base and J 2 bases, leaving 8 bases between the germline ends. Germline assignment: CDR1 PRHDT and CDR2 FYEKMQ (reference sequence). This CDR3 contains 14 residues. The CDR3 region has the DNA TGTGCCAGCAGCTTAGCCAGGCCAAACACTGAAGCTTTCTTT. Residues: CASSLARPNTEAFF.

The chain has TRBV6-5 and TRBJ2-7; D is ambiguous. With 7 bases removed from V and 0 bases from J, the gap between germline ends came to 13 bases. The V gene's germline CDR1 is MNHEY and CDR2 SVGAGI. This CDR3 contains 14 residues. CDR3 protein: CASKWAADSYEQYF. DNA for the CDR3: TGTGCCAGCAAATGGGCAGCCGACTCCTACGAGCAGTACTTC.

The chain joins TRBV6-5 to TRBJ2-1; D ambiguous. The CDR3 totals 13 residues. The V gene lost 4 bases and the J gene lost 10 bases, with 14 bases spanning the gap. Germline CDR1 and CDR2: MNHEY and SVGAGI. CDR3 bases: TGTGCCAGCAGTTTGTCCTATGAGTGGGAGCAGTTCTTC. This encodes CASSLSYEWEQFF.

The J gene is TRBJ2-5, the V gene TRBV24-1; TRBD1 matches at 11 bases. The CDR3 is 17 residues long. V shed 0 bases, J shed 5 bases, and the junction held 7 bases outside the gene matches. Germline assignment: CDR1 KGHDR and CDR2 SFDVKD. The CDR3 loop is CATSDLSRTGGMETQYF. CDR3 sequence (DNA): TGTGCCACCAGTGATTTGTCGAGGACAGGGGGCATGGAGACCCAGTACTTC.